This T cell receptor beta chain was captured by sequencing in a study of blood T cell repertoires in COVID-19. The wider study: Collection of acute and convalescent COVID-19 samples took place in the United States, Italy and Spain. T cells, B-cell-depleted T cells, or PBMCs supplied cDNA or gDNA.

Original processing methods: Reference gene primer amplification in the assay estimated nucleated cell counts. This table comes from immunoSEQ multiplex PCR, and its TCRdb copy is limited to in-frame clones, with some not included. V, J and clone size were drawn from that table, and D and trimming were deduced from the DNA. The sample carries approximately 200,000 clones, about 80% recorded once. The J segment lost 7 bases and the V segment lost 0 bases, leaving 8 bases of the junction unmatched. This CDR3 has 15 amino acids. The V gene's germline CDR1 is MGHRA and CDR2 YSYEKL. Sequenced material: peripheral blood. The TCR originated in a woman between 50 and 59 years old with acute or convalescent COVID-19. The genes are TRBV4-1 and TRBJ2-7, with TRBD1 matching over 8 bases. CDR3 sequence: CASSQDPRGRREQYF. The CDR3, as DNA: TGCGCCAGCAGCCAAGATCCCAGGGGGCGCAGGGAGCAGTACTTC.